Following are 28 T cell receptor beta chains from one sample sequenced in a study of Ad26.COV2.S vaccination and SARS-CoV-2 variants. Regarding treatment: about 20 received Ad26.COV2.S at low or high dose, single or two shots; several received placebo; per-sample allocation not given. On day 63 after the first injection, vaccine and placebo recipients gave samples. The assay was immunoSEQ multiplex PCR, and TCRdb's table has in-frame clones only and misses some. The sample carries about 400,000 clones, around nine tenths recorded once. The specimen was peripheral blood, collected in a trial of Ad26.COV2.S vaccine versus placebo. The origin of the receptors is a person aged 18-65 years who received the Ad26.COV2.S COVID-19 vaccine or a placebo.

This clone was seen only once. The chain links TRBV9 to TRBJ2-5, with TRBD2 matching 11 bases. Germline values: CDR1 SGDLS, CDR2 YYNGEE. This CDR3 has 16 amino acids. V was pared by 3 bases and J by 0 bases, with 4 bases of the junction left unmatched. The CDR3 sequence: CASSAGLAGYQETQYF. DNA of the CDR3: TGTGCCAGCAGCGCCGGACTAGCGGGCTACCAAGAGACCCAGTACTTC.

The CDR3 here is CASNFRPANEKLFF. The DNA of the CDR3 is TGTGCCTCGAACTTCCGGCCAGCTAATGAAAAACTGTTTTTT. This rearrangement joins TRBV30 to TRBJ1-4, with D hard to call. V was shortened by 7 bases and J by 3 bases, with 15 bases between the two germline ends. The CDR3 contains 14 residues. The germline V gene encodes CDR1 GTSNPN and CDR2 SVGIG (reference sequence).

The rearrangement uses TRBV6-1 and TRBJ2-3, with 8 bases identical to TRBD1. CDR3 length: 17 amino acids. V lost 0 bases to trimming and J lost 2 bases; unmatched junction nucleotides: 7. CDR1 MNHNS and CDR2 SASEGT come from the germline V gene. The CDR3 protein is CASSEAPRTGITDTQYF. CDR3 sequence (DNA): TGTGCCAGCAGTGAAGCGCCCCGGACAGGGATCACAGATACGCAGTATTTT.

This chain links TRBV5-6 with TRBJ2-7; D is unclear. This CDR3 is built from 13 residues. Germline lookup yields CDR1 SGHDT and CDR2 YYEEEE. Trimming cost V 0 bases and J 9 bases, with 13 bases left between them. CDR3 sequence: CASSLADSSGQYF. CDR3 nucleotides: TGTGCCAGCAGCTTGGCCGACTCCTCCGGGCAGTACTTC.

The V call is TRBV24-1, the J call TRBJ2-2, with 8 bases aligning to TRBD2. This CDR3 comprises 17 residues. J lost 5 bases, V lost 4 bases, and 11 bases had no gene match. The V gene's germline CDR1 is KGHDR and CDR2 SFDVKD. Here the CDR3 DNA reads TGTGCCACCAGTGACCTGGGACTAGGATGGGGGACCGGGGAGCTGTTTTTT. This gives the protein CATSDLGLGWGTGELFF.

CDR3 nucleotides: TGTGCCAGCAGCTTGGACACATCCTACGAGCAGTACTTC. Its protein product is CASSLDTSYEQYF. This chain connects TRBV5-4 to TRBJ2-7; D is unclear. Trimming pared 0 bases from V and 1 base from J, leaving 5 bases between. There are 13 residues in the CDR3. Germline-derived CDR1 and CDR2 are SGHNT and YYREEE (reference sequence).

The rearrangement links TRBV5-6 to TRBJ1-2; TRBD1 agrees at 8 bases. Germline V gives CDR1 SGHDT, CDR2 YYEEEE. The ends lost 0 bases at V and 7 bases at J; junction bases unmatched: 8. The length of the CDR3 is 15 residues. The CDR3 sequence is CASSLGQGARSGYTF. Here the CDR3 DNA reads TGTGCCAGCAGCTTGGGCCAGGGGGCGCGGAGTGGCTACACCTTC.

This chain connects TRBV19 to TRBJ2-2, with TRBD2 identical over 8 bases. With 6 bases clipped from V and 5 bases from J, the junction kept 5 bases outside the gene matches. The CDR3 consists of 14 residues. Looked up from germline, CDR1 is LNHDA and CDR2 is SQIVND (reference sequence). The CDR3 DNA sequence: TGTGCCAGTAGGCTGCCGGGGGGGACCGGGGAGCTGTTTTTT. The encoded protein is CASRLPGGTGELFF. Drawing the rest from reference TRBV19 and TRBJ2-2, the complete variable domain is DGGITQSPKYLFRKEGQNVTLSCEQNLNHDAMYWYRQDPGQGLRLIYYSQIVNDFQKGDIAEGYSVSREKKESFPLTVTSAQKNPTAFYLCASRLPGGTGELFFGEGSRLTVL.

In nucleotides, the CDR3 is TGTGCCAGCAGTCCGCGACAGGGGGCGAATTCACCCCTCCACTTT. Protein product: CASSPRQGANSPLHF. J is TRBJ1-6 and V is TRBV27; 10 bases are shared with TRBD1. CDR1 and CDR2 (germline): MNHEY, SMNVEV (reference sequence). The CDR3 loop spans 15 amino acids. J was trimmed by 7 bases and V by 5 bases; bases with no gene match: 5.

The chain has TRBV18 and TRBJ2-3, with 9 bases identical to TRBD1. V was pared by 5 bases and J by 4 bases, with 7 bases of the junction left unmatched. This CDR3 region has 15 residues. Per germline, CDR1 KGHSH and CDR2 LQKENI. The CDR3 is CASSTRQGEADTQYF. In nucleotides, the CDR3 is TGTGCCAGCTCAACCCGACAGGGGGAAGCAGATACGCAGTATTTT.

As DNA, the CDR3 is TGTGCCTGGAGTGTAAACAGGGGAGGGGTATACAATGAGCAGTTCTTC. Protein: CAWSVNRGGVYNEQFF. V is TRBV30 and J is TRBJ2-1; the D call may be TRBD1 or TRBD2 (7 bases each). Germline CDR1 and CDR2: GTSNPN and SVGIG (reference sequence). The V and J ends lost 0 bases and 4 bases respectively, with 16 bases between them. CDR3 length: 16 residues. The full variable domain, its missing parts supplied by reference TRBV30 and TRBJ2-1, is SQTIHQWPATLVQPVGSPLSLECTVEGTSNPNLYWYRQAAGRGLQLLFYSVGIGQISSEVPQNLSASRPQDRQFILSSKKLLLSDSGFYLCAWSVNRGGVYNEQFFGPGTRLTVL.

The genes are TRBV4-1 and TRBJ2-3; perhaps TRBD1 as D (6 bases). Trimming pared 3 bases from V and 1 base from J, leaving 8 bases between. Germline loops: CDR1 MGHRA, CDR2 YSYEKL. The CDR3 sequence is 14 residues long. The CDR3 coding sequence is TGCGCCAGCAGCCAGTCAGGGGGCACAGATACGCAGTATTTT. It translates to CASSQSGGTDTQYF.

The chain recombines TRBV3-1 (or the pseudogene TRBV3-2) with TRBJ2-2; D ambiguous. CDR3 length equals 14 residues. Trimming stripped 9 bases from V and 0 bases from J, with 11 bases between. Germline assignment: CDR1 LGHDT and CDR2 YNNKEL (reference sequence). Written as DNA, the CDR3 is TGTGCCAGTCGCCAAGTCGCGAACACCGGGGAGCTGTTTTTT. Protein product: CASRQVANTGELFF.

The chain links TRBV6-5 to TRBJ2-2; D is unresolved. Trimming left V 6 bases short and J 6 bases short, with 8 bases between. The CDR3 length is 12 residues. From germline, CDR1 is MNHEY and CDR2 SVGAGI. The CDR3 DNA sequence: TGTGCCAGCAGCCACGCGGCCGGGGAGCTGTTTTTT. Its translation is CASSHAAGELFF.

The V call is TRBV30, the J call TRBJ2-7; 13 bases fit TRBD2. The V gene end was trimmed by 8 bases and the J gene end by 4 bases; junction bases not matched to a gene: 8. Germline V gene sequence: CDR1 GTSNPN, CDR2 SVGIG (reference sequence). The CDR3 contains 14 residues. In DNA form, the CDR3 reads TGTGCCCCCCCCGGGACTAGCGGGATGTACGAGCAGTACTTC. Translated: CAPPGTSGMYEQYF.

V and J are TRBV20-1 and TRBJ2-2; D unclear. Trimming pared 4 bases from V and 8 bases from J, leaving 8 bases between. Germline CDR1 is DFQATT and CDR2 is SNEGSKA (reference sequence). The CDR3 covers 11 residues. The CDR3 spells CSATSRGELFF. The CDR3 DNA sequence: TGCAGTGCTACCTCGAGGGGGGAGCTGTTTTTT.

This clone was counted a few times. This chain connects TRBV20-1 to TRBJ2-1; no clear D. Looked up from germline, CDR1 is DFQATT and CDR2 is SNEGSKA (reference sequence). The CDR3 is made up of 14 amino acids. Between the trimmed V and J ends, which lost 3 bases and 8 bases, there was a span of 17 bases. This CDR3 is CSASFGAFEDEQFF. CDR3 bases: TGCAGTGCTAGTTTCGGCGCCTTTGAGGATGAGCAGTTCTTC.

This clone was seen a few times. This chain joins TRBV5-8 and TRBJ1-3, with 7 bases lining up with TRBD1. V trimming: 0 bases; J trimming: 3 bases; junction bases outside the gene matches: 0. CDR3 length: 14 amino acids. The germline V gene has CDR1 SGHTS and CDR2 YDEGEE. The CDR3 sequence: CASSLDRGGNTIYF. CDR3 DNA sequence: TGTGCCAGCAGCTTGGACAGGGGTGGAAACACCATATATTTT.

As DNA, the CDR3 is TGTGCCTGGAGTGTACAGGGTCTCTACGAGCAGTACTTC. This gives the protein CAWSVQGLYEQYF. V and J are TRBV30 and TRBJ2-7, with D maybe TRBD1 (6 bases). Looked up from germline, CDR1 is GTSNPN and CDR2 is SVGIG (reference sequence). V shed 0 bases and J shed 3 bases, with 9 bases lying between them. The CDR3 runs to 13 residues.

This chain joins TRBV5-4 and TRBJ2-6; D not resolved. Trimming stripped 1 base from V and 4 bases from J, with 6 bases between. The V gene's germline CDR1 is SGHNT and CDR2 YYREEE (reference sequence). This CDR3 has 14 residues. The CDR3: CASSLRVGANVLTF. CDR3 nucleotides: TGTGCCAGCAGCTTGAGGGTCGGGGCCAACGTCCTGACTTTC.

The CDR3 is CASSQVSGRGYNEQFF. CDR3 bases: TGTGCCAGCAGCCAAGTTAGCGGGAGGGGTTACAATGAGCAGTTCTTC. This chain joins TRBV3-1 (or the pseudogene TRBV3-2) and TRBJ2-1; 11 bases line up with TRBD2. The ends lost 1 base at V and 4 bases at J; junction bases unmatched: 3. Germline-derived CDR1 and CDR2 are LGHDT and YNNKEL (reference sequence). The CDR3 consists of 16 residues.

The rearrangement joins TRBV24-1 to TRBJ1-1; 8 bases are a match to TRBD1. Losses at the gene ends were 7 bases for V and 1 base for J; bases not matched to a gene: 7. The germline CDR1 and CDR2 sequences are KGHDR and SFDVKD. This CDR3 region has 15 residues. Written as DNA, the CDR3 is TGTGCCACCAGGCCAAGGACAGGGCCGAACACTGAAGCTTTCTTT. Translated, it gives CATRPRTGPNTEAFF.

V is TRBV7-2 and J is TRBJ2-5; D might be TRBD1 or TRBD2, each matching 5 bases. V dropped 5 bases and J dropped 1 base, with 11 bases sitting between them. Germline V lookup: CDR1 SGHTA, CDR2 FQGNSA. CDR3 size: 14 residues. Here the CDR3 DNA reads TGTGCCAGCAGCCAATCGGGGCGCCAAGAGACCCAGTACTTC. Translation gives CASSQSGRQETQYF.

The sample holds one count of this clone. This sequence joins TRBV11-2 and TRBJ2-3; 8 bases are shared with TRBD2. Per the germline V gene, CDR1 is SGHAT and CDR2 is FQNNGV. CDR3 length: 17 amino acids. V lost 0 bases, J lost 5 bases, and 10 bases stayed unmatched. The CDR3 is CASSLDGTGGPLDTQYF. CDR3 DNA: TGTGCCAGCAGCTTAGATGGGACGGGAGGGCCATTAGATACGCAGTATTTT.

The chain has TRBV2 and TRBJ2-2, with TRBD2 matching over 8 bases. Germline V gene data show CDR1 as SNHLY and CDR2 as FYNNEI. The CDR3 totals 16 residues. The ends lost 11 bases at V and 4 bases at J; junction bases unmatched: 15. The CDR3 region is CAGSGTGGPVTGELFF. The CDR3 DNA sequence: TGTGCCGGTAGCGGGACTGGAGGGCCGGTCACCGGGGAGCTGTTTTTT.

The V call is TRBV5-1, the J call TRBJ1-2; TRBD1 is a possible D gene (5 bases). The V gene lost 0 bases and the J gene lost 8 bases, with 14 bases spanning the gap. Germline CDR1 SGHRS, CDR2 YFSETQ. The CDR3 sequence is 14 residues long. CDR3 nucleotides: TGCGCCAGCAGCTTGGTGCGGGGGGGAGAAGGCTACACCTTC. Translating gives CASSLVRGGEGYTF.

The genes are TRBV7-9 and TRBJ2-7; TRBD1 agrees at 8 bases. V shed 8 bases, J shed 6 bases, and the junction held 9 bases outside the gene matches. The germline CDR1 and CDR2 sequences are SEHNR and FQNEAQ (reference sequence). This CDR3 region has 13 residues. The CDR3 nucleotides read TGTGCCAGCGGAACAGGGGGAGAGAGCGAGCAGTACTTC. It specifies CASGTGGESEQYF.

This CDR3 is CASRGGFWTEAFF. The CDR3 region has the DNA TGTGCCAGCCGGGGAGGGTTTTGGACTGAAGCTTTCTTT. The V and J genes are TRBV28 and TRBJ1-1; D remains ambiguous. Trimming pared 8 bases from V and 5 bases from J, leaving 15 bases between. Germline V gene lookup returns CDR1 MDHEN and CDR2 SYDVKM. This CDR3 has 13 amino acids.